The following is a T cell receptor beta chain sequence with its context. The target of this receptor is not known. No quality values exist for individual bases; no much larger clone is one base distant. The immunoSEQ Assay, a bias-controlled multiplex PCR, was used to amplify TCRbeta CDR3 regions from genomic DNA. Under the source paper's analysis protocol: The number of nucleated cells in each sample was estimated from the amplification of reference gene primers within the assay. Sequence reads were collapsed and filtered to measure the absolute abundance of every unique TCRbeta CDR3 rearrangement. Productive Simpson clonality was computed per sample as the square root of Simpson's diversity index over productive rearrangements. What TCRdb holds here is the immuneACCESS table cut down to in-frame rearrangements. Part of the clones is not present; checked against another copy, under half of the missing clones reflect an unresolved V gene, and the others are unexplained. V, J and clone size are those of that table, while D and trimming were read from the DNA. For this sample there are approximately 220,000 clones; approximately 81% appear just once. Of the sample, roughly 10% falls within the top ten clones.

These data are taken from a study of blood T cell repertoires in COVID-19 (dated by TCRdb to about 2020). Regarding the study in general: Collaborator samples came from the United States, Italy and Spain and covered acute and convalescent phases of COVID-19. The repertoires were made available in a free public database intended to serve as a resource for research on the immune response to SARS-CoV-2. The samples were drawn from the first 160 participants of the ongoing ImmuneRACE study and from about 1,200 subjects provided by 6 global collaborators. The material from the prospective study consisted of cDNA or gDNA derived from T cells, B-cell-depleted T cells, or PBMCs. Deeply sampled blood TCRbeta repertoires from subjects exposed to, actively infected with, or recovered from COVID-19 were included in the dataset. Where available, HLA class I and class II types were taken from metadata supplied by the sample provider and were not determined by assay-based typing. Nearly every sample came with metadata listing a de-identified subject ID, COVID-19 status, age in years and sex.

Clipping removes 6 bases from V and 4 bases from J, with 6 as the unmatched junction base count. CDR1 SGHAT and CDR2 FQNNGV were looked up in the germline V gene. Spanning cysteine to phenylalanine, the CDR3 consists of 15 amino acids. The entry retains the CDR3 DNA only, 45 bases that are in frame from base 1. General findings and caveats noted by the study authors: Clinical and demographic metadata were provided uncurated, with the amount varying by source and participant.

The collaborating institutions used their own protocols to collect whole blood in K2EDTA tubes. For TCRbeta analysis, collaborator samples were shipped as frozen whole blood, as isolated PBMCs, or as DNA extracted from either sample type. The sequencing input was peripheral blood. The chain is made from TRBV11-2 and TRBJ2-3, and 11 bases in between align with TRBD2. The receptor was isolated from a woman older than 75 with acute or convalescent COVID-19. The DNA sequence is as follows: TGTGCCAGCAGTTTACTAGCGGGAGTTCCAGATACGCAGTATTTT. Its translation reads: CASSLLAGVPDTQYF.